One sample yielded the 25 T cell receptor beta chains listed below, sequenced in a study of cytomegalovirus exposure and HLA in healthy donors. The study ran its PCR with 60 Vbeta and 13 Jbeta primers. TCRdb keeps only in-frame clones here, not all; method: immunoSEQ multiplex PCR. The sample consists of about 160,000 clones, roughly 70% of them appearing once. Sample: PBMCs. All receptors come from a woman aged 30 to 39 in good health and CMV-seronegative.

This clone has a single count. The chain employs TRBV7-3 and TRBJ1-1; D not certain. V gave up 2 bases and J gave up 3 bases, with 10 bases separating them. Germline CDR1 is SGHTA and CDR2 is FQGTGA. This CDR3 spans 14 amino acids. CDR3 nucleotide sequence: TGTGCCAGCAGCTTATTAGGGAGAGACACTGAAGCTTTCTTT. This codes for CASSLLGRDTEAFF.

The V and J genes are TRBV29-1 and TRBJ1-1; TRBD1 is a possible D gene (6 bases). There are 11 residues in the CDR3. The germline gives CDR1 SQVTM, CDR2 ANQGSEA. The V end lost 5 bases, the J end lost 5 bases, and 9 bases lay between the germline ends. The CDR3 DNA is TGCAGCGTTCCACAGGGAACTGAAGCTTTCTTT. Protein sequence: CSVPQGTEAFF.

V gene TRBV18 combines with J gene TRBJ1-4, with 9 bases fitting TRBD1. The CDR3 is 16 amino acids. With 4 bases clipped from V and 2 bases from J, the junction kept 5 bases outside the gene matches. The germline V gene has CDR1 KGHSH and CDR2 LQKENI. The CDR3 reads CASSLQGAGTNEKLFF. The CDR3 DNA follows: TGTGCCAGCTCACTACAGGGGGCAGGGACTAATGAAAAACTGTTTTTT.

This chain uses TRBV7-6 with TRBJ2-5; 9 nucleotides align to TRBD1. Germline-derived CDR1 and CDR2 are SGHVS and FNYEAQ. There are 21 residues in the CDR3. Germline trimming cut 5 bases from V and 6 bases from J; bases unmatched to any gene: 28. The CDR3 sequence is CASSIRRPEPGQGLSGKTQYF. The CDR3 DNA reads as TGTGCCAGCAGCATACGGCGACCGGAGCCGGGACAGGGACTTTCCGGAAAGACCCAGTACTTC.

As for this clone: At one of its ends the junction is not consistent with the germline gene, which may arise from a read error. V and J are TRBV10-3 and TRBJ1-1; TRBD1 is a possible D gene (6 bases). Germline V gene data show CDR1 as ENHRY and CDR2 as SYGVKD. This CDR3 comprises 12 residues. The CDR3 loop reads CAISESNRVEGF. Written as DNA, the CDR3 is TGTGCCATCAGTGAGTCGAACAGGGTAGAAGGCTTT.

The CDR3 region has the DNA TGTGCCAGCAGGGCCGGGACCCAGGGGTTTCAGCCCCAGCATTTT. Translated, it gives CASRAGTQGFQPQHF. This sequence joins TRBV2 and TRBJ1-5, with D possibly matching TRBD1 (6 bases). The CDR3 extends over 15 amino acids. V was shortened by 6 bases and J by 6 bases, with 18 bases between the two germline ends. CDR1 and CDR2 from the germline V gene are SNHLY and FYNNEI.

V usage is TRBV6-1 and J usage is TRBJ2-1, with TRBD2 as a possible D gene (5 bases). Germline-derived CDR1 and CDR2 are MNHNS and SASEGT. Trimming took off 10 bases at V and 7 bases at J, with 11 bases between the two ends. The CDR3 is made up of 11 amino acids. CDR3 residues: CANSRGNEQFF. In DNA, the CDR3 is TGTGCCAACAGCCGCGGGAATGAGCAGTTCTTC.

The chain carries TRBV6-1 and TRBJ2-7; D remains unclear. Trimming removed 5 bases from V and 2 bases from J, with 10 bases in between. This CDR3 has 13 amino acids. The V gene's germline CDR1 is MNHNS and CDR2 SASEGT. The CDR3 protein is CASSQRQAYEQYF. CDR3 coding DNA: TGTGCCAGCAGTCAGAGACAAGCCTACGAGCAGTACTTC.

The rearrangement uses TRBV6-5 and TRBJ2-1; 12 positions agree with TRBD2. Germline values: CDR1 MNHEY, CDR2 SVGAGI. The CDR3 totals 15 residues. The trim removed 4 bases at V and 8 bases at J, leaving 6 bases unmatched. The chain's CDR3 is CASSSPSGGADEQFF. Here the CDR3 DNA reads TGTGCCAGCAGTTCCCCTAGCGGGGGGGCGGATGAGCAGTTCTTC.

V is TRBV5-6 and J is TRBJ1-2; possibly TRBD1 for D (5 bases). The germline gives CDR1 SGHDT, CDR2 YYEEEE. V lost 0 bases, J lost 6 bases, and 12 bases lay in between. The CDR3 is made up of 14 amino acids. The CDR3 spells CASSLAFVGDGYTF. The DNA of the CDR3 is TGTGCCAGCAGCTTGGCCTTCGTAGGGGATGGCTACACCTTC.

V is TRBV30 and J is TRBJ1-3, with a possible D match to TRBD1 (5 bases). CDR1 is GTSNPN, CDR2 SVGIG, per germline (reference sequence). V shed 0 bases and J shed 4 bases, with 10 bases lying between them. The CDR3 runs to 14 residues. CDR3 residues: CAWSVQVLGNTIYF. In nucleotides, the CDR3 is TGTGCCTGGAGTGTACAGGTCCTCGGAAACACCATATATTTT.

The chain employs TRBV19 and TRBJ1-5, with TRBD1 matching over 7 bases. Germline V CDR1 and CDR2: LNHDA, SQIVND (reference sequence). The length of the CDR3 is 14 residues. Losses at the gene ends were 3 bases for V and 6 bases for J; bases not matched to a gene: 5. The CDR3 region has the DNA TGTGCCAGTAGTATTTCAGACAGGGTTCAGCCCCAGCATTTT. Amino acid sequence: CASSISDRVQPQHF.

V is TRBV5-4 and J is TRBJ2-2; the match to TRBD2 covers 7 bases. Trimming took 3 bases from V and 2 from J; bases not matched to a gene: 1. The germline CDR1 and CDR2 sequences are SGHNT and YYREEE (reference sequence). The CDR3 loop spans 14 amino acids. The CDR3 DNA follows: TGTGCCAGCAGCTGGGACTACAACACCGGGGAGCTGTTTTTT. It yields the protein CASSWDYNTGELFF.

The chain employs TRBV11-2 and TRBJ2-1; D is uncertain. This CDR3 is built from 13 residues. Germline values: CDR1 SGHAT, CDR2 FQNNGV. With 1 base removed from V and 6 bases from J, the gap between germline ends came to 7 bases. CDR3 in DNA: TGTGCCAGCAGCTTAGGGCATTTCAATGAGCAGTTCTTC. As protein: CASSLGHFNEQFF.

V is TRBV2 and J is TRBJ2-7, with a tentative D call TRBD2 (5 bases). This CDR3 comprises 16 residues. CDR1 SNHLY and CDR2 FYNNEI come from the germline V gene. V was pared by 2 bases and J by 0 bases, with 14 bases between. The CDR3 DNA is TGTGCCAGCAGTGAACTGGCGGGCGCCATCTCCTACGAGCAGTACTTC. It specifies CASSELAGAISYEQYF.

The chain has TRBV5-8 and TRBJ2-3; 7 positions match TRBD2. The CDR3 totals 14 residues. Germline V gene data show CDR1 as SGHTS and CDR2 as YDEGEE. V was pared by 2 bases and J by 4 bases, with 4 bases of the junction left unmatched. CDR3 nucleotides: TGTGCCAGCAGCTTAGGGCTAGCGGCAGATACGCAGTATTTT. Protein: CASSLGLAADTQYF.

The gene calls are TRBV7-8 and TRBJ2-4; perhaps TRBD2 as D (7 bases). Germline-derived CDR1 and CDR2 are SGHVS and FQNEAQ. The germline V and J ends were trimmed by 1 base and 0 bases, with 16 bases remaining between them. There are 18 residues in the CDR3. For the CDR3, the DNA is TGTGCCAGCAGCTTAGGTGGGGGGGCAGTTTCAGCCAAAAACATTCAGTACTTC. Protein product: CASSLGGGAVSAKNIQYF.

CDR3 region: CASSDSWTGRREQYF. The DNA for the CDR3 is TGTGCCAGCAGTGATTCTTGGACAGGGAGGCGCGAGCAGTACTTC. The rearrangement joins TRBV6-1 to TRBJ2-7; the match to TRBD1 covers 8 bases. V was pared by 3 bases and J by 6 bases, with 10 bases of the junction left unmatched. In germline, CDR1 is MNHNS, CDR2 SASEGT. The CDR3 spans 15 residues.

The rearrangement joins TRBV6-5 to TRBJ1-1; 10 bases match TRBD1. Germline CDR1 is MNHEY and CDR2 is SVGAGI. The CDR3 runs 13 residues. V lost 6 bases, J lost 5 bases, and 3 bases stayed unmatched. The CDR3 DNA follows: TGTGCCAGCAGCCTGGACAGGGGGACTGAAGCTTTCTTT. Translated: CASSLDRGTEAFF.

The genes are TRBV10-2 and TRBJ1-1, with D uncertain. Per germline, CDR1 WSHSY and CDR2 SAAADI. Trimming stripped 5 bases from V and 6 bases from J, with 10 bases between. This CDR3 spans 12 amino acids. The CDR3 sequence is CASSRLVPEAFF. Here the CDR3 DNA reads TGCGCCAGCAGTCGGTTGGTCCCTGAAGCTTTCTTT.

J is TRBJ1-1 and V is TRBV6-6, with D perhaps TRBD1 (6 bases). The CDR3 is 14 amino acids. Germline V gene sequence: CDR1 MNHNY, CDR2 SVGAGI (reference sequence). Trimming removed 7 bases from V and 6 bases from J, with 18 bases in between. The chain's CDR3 is CASTNSNGTPEAFF. CDR3 DNA sequence: TGTGCCAGCACCAATTCTAACGGGACACCTGAAGCTTTCTTT.

Here the CDR3 DNA reads TGTGCCAGCAGCCCGTCCCCTCTAGCGGGAGGGTTCTACGAGCAGTACTTC. It specifies CASSPSPLAGGFYEQYF. This sequence joins TRBV5-4 and TRBJ2-7; 12 positions match TRBD2. This CDR3 comprises 17 residues. Germline V CDR1 and CDR2: SGHNT, YYREEE (reference sequence). V trimming: 4 bases; J trimming: 3 bases; junction bases outside the gene matches: 11.

Only a few counts were recorded for this clone. The rearrangement links TRBV7-2 to TRBJ2-5; 12 bases are a match to TRBD2. From germline, CDR1 is SGHTA and CDR2 FQGNSA. The CDR3 has 15 amino acids. The ends lost 4 bases at V and 4 bases at J; junction bases unmatched: 4. This CDR3 reads CASSWTSGEGETQYF. The CDR3 nucleotides read TGTGCCAGCAGCTGGACTAGCGGGGAGGGAGAGACCCAGTACTTC.

This clone was seen a few times. This chain uses TRBV13 with TRBJ1-1; TRBD1 might be the D (6 bases). This CDR3 spans 15 amino acids. Trimming stripped 3 bases from V and 6 bases from J, with 17 bases between. Germline CDR1 is PRHDT and CDR2 is FYEKMQ (reference sequence). DNA of the CDR3: TGTGCCAGCAGCTTCGCAGGACAGCTACAACCTGAAGCTTTCTTT. Protein product: CASSFAGQLQPEAFF.

Here the CDR3 reads CAWSIYTQYF. CDR3 nucleotide sequence: TGTGCCTGGAGTATCTATACGCAGTATTTT. The rearrangement uses TRBV30 and TRBJ2-3; D gene uncertain. The CDR3 is 10 residues long. Germline V CDR1 and CDR2: GTSNPN, SVGIG (reference sequence). Trimming took 2 bases from V and 7 from J, leaving 4 bases between them.